This is a list of T cell receptor beta chains from one sample in a study of OX40 agonist ivuxolimab in advanced cancers. Clones were sequenced by immunoSEQ multiplex PCR, and TCRdb holds only the in-frame ones, with some missing. The sample carries 65,000 to 95,000 clones, around 90% recorded once. The source material was CD4+ or CD8+ T cells sorted from blood, sampled in a trial of the OX40 agonist ivuxolimab. These receptors were taken from an adult with an advanced solid tumor such as melanoma, head and neck, liver or kidney cancer. Both conserved end residues are part of each CDR3. The D gene is left open where the match is weak. Clone size appears in some rows only: once, few, many, or a class for an expanded clone.

length: 13; size: -; D: -; J: TRBJ2-5; V: TRBV7-2; DNA: TGTGCCAGCAGCTTAGTTGGGAGGGAGACCCAGTACTTC; CDR3: CASSLVGRETQYF
length: 16; size: few; D: -; J: TRBJ2-6; V: TRBV30; DNA: TGTGCCTGCCCACCGGGAAGACCATCGTTGGCCAACGTCCTGACTTTC; CDR3: CACPPGRPSLANVLTF
length: 15; size: -; D: TRBD1; J: TRBJ1-2; V: TRBV28; DNA: TGTGCCAGCAGGGGACAGGGAGACTCTAACTATGGCTACACCTTC; CDR3: CASRGQGDSNYGYTF
length: 11; size: -; D: -; J: TRBJ2-7; V: TRBV5-4; DNA: TGTGCCAGCAGCTTAGCGGGCGAGCAGTACTTC; CDR3: CASSLAGEQYF
length: 14; size: -; D: TRBD1; J: TRBJ2-1; V: TRBV7-2; DNA: TGTGCCAGCAGCTTACAGGGGGCCCCCAATGAGCAGTTCTTC; CDR3: CASSLQGAPNEQFF
length: 17; size: -; D: TRBD2; J: TRBJ2-2; V: TRBV5-1; DNA: TGCGCCAGCAGCTTGCGGGCGGGAGTCCCCAACACCGGGGAGCTGTTTTTT; CDR3: CASSLRAGVPNTGELFF
length: 15; size: few; D: -; J: TRBJ2-3; V: TRBV9; DNA: TGTGCCAGCAGCGTTGGGGTAGCTAGCACAGATACGCAGTATTTT; CDR3: CASSVGVASTDTQYF
length: 16; size: -; D: -; J: TRBJ1-3; V: TRBV6-5; DNA: TGTGCCAGCAGTTACTCTCCGGTCTTTAGTGGAAACACCATATATTTT; CDR3: CASSYSPVFSGNTIYF
length: 12; size: -; D: -; J: TRBJ1-1; V: TRBV6-5; DNA: TGTGCCAGCAGACCGACGGGTCGCCCAGCTTTCTTT; CDR3: CASRPTGRPAFF
length: 15; size: -; D: -; J: TRBJ2-2; V: TRBV4-3; DNA: TGCGCCAGCAGCCAAGAGGCTAGGTCTGGCGGGGAGCTGTTTTTT; CDR3: CASSQEARSGGELFF
length: 11; size: -; D: -; J: TRBJ1-1; V: TRBV20-1; DNA: TGCAGTGCATGGAGGGGCACTGAAGCTTTCTTT; CDR3: CSAWRGTEAFF
length: 15; size: -; D: -; J: TRBJ1-2; V: TRBV28; DNA: TGTGCCAGCACCCTGGGGTCTAACGCGGGCTATGGCTACACCTTC; CDR3: CASTLGSNAGYGYTF
length: 15; size: -; D: -; J: TRBJ1-1; V: TRBV27; DNA: TGTGCCAGCAGCCGGGGGGGCGTAATGAACACTGAAGCTTTCTTT; CDR3: CASSRGGVMNTEAFF
length: 15; size: -; D: TRBD2; J: TRBJ2-1; V: TRBV7-9; DNA: TGTGCCAGCAGCCCCGGACTAGCCGCGGTCAATGAGCAGTTCTTC; CDR3: CASSPGLAAVNEQFF